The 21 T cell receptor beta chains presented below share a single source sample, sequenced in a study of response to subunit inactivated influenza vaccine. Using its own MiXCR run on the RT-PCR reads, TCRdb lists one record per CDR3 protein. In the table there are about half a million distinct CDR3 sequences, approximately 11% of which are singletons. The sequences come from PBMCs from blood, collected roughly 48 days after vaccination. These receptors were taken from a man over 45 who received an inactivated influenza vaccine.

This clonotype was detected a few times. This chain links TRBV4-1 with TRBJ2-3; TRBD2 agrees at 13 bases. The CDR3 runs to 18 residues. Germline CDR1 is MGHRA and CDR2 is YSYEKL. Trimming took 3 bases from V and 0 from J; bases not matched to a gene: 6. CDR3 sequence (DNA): TGCGCCAGCAGCCAGGAGCTGGGACTAGCGGGGAGCACAGATACGCAGTATTTT. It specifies CASSQELGLAGSTDTQYF.

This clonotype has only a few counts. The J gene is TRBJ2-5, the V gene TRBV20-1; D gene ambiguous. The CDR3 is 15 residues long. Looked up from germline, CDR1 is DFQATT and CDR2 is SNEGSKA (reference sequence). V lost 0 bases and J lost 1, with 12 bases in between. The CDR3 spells CSARDGSGLQETQYF. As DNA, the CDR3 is TGCAGTGCTAGAGATGGTTCCGGGCTCCAAGAGACCCAGTACTTC.

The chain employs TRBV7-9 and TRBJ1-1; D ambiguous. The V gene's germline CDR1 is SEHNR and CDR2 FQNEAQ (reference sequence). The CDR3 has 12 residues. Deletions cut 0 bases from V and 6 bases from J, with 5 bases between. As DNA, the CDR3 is TGTGCCAGCAGCTTAGCGCTTGCTGAAGCTTTCTTT. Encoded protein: CASSLALAEAFF.

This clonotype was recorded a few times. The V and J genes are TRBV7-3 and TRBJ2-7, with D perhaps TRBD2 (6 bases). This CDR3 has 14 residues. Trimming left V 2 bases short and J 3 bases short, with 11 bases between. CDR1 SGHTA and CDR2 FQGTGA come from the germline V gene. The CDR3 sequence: CASSLGGTNYEQYF. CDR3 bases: TGTGCCAGCAGCTTAGGCGGGACCAACTACGAGCAGTACTTC.

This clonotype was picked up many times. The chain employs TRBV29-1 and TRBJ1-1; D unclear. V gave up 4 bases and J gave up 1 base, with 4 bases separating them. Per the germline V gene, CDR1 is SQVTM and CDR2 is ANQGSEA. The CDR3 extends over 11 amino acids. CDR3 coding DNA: TGCAGCGTTGTAGGGAACACTGAAGCTTTCTTT. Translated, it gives CSVVGNTEAFF.

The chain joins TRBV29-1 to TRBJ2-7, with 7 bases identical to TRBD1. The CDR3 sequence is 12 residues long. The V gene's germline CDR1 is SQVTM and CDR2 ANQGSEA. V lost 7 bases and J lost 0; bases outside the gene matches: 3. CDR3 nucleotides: TGCAGCGGCCGGACAGGCTCCTACGAGCAGTACTTC. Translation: CSGRTGSYEQYF.

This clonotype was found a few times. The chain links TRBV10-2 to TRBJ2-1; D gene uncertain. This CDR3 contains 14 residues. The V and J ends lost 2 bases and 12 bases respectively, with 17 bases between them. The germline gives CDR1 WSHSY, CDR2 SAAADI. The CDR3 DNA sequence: TGCGCCAGCAGTGAGCCCCGCGACCGCTCGGCGCAGTTCTTC. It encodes CASSEPRDRSAQFF.

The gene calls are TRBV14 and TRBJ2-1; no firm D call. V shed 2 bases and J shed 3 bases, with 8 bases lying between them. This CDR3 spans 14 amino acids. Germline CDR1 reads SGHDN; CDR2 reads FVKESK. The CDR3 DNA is TGTGCCAGCAGCCAATCCGGATACTACAATGAGCAGTTCTTC. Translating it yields CASSQSGYYNEQFF.

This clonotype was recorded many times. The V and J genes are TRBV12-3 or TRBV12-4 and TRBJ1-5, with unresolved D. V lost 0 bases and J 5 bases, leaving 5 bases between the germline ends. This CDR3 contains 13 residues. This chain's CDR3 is CASSLADYQPQHF. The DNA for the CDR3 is TGTGCCAGCAGTTTAGCCGACTATCAGCCCCAGCATTTT.

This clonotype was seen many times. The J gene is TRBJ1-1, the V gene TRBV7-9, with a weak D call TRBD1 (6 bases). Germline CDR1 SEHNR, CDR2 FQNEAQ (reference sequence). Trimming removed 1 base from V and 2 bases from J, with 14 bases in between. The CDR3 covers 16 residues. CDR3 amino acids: CASSLDPQGLNTEAFF. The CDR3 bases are TGTGCCAGCAGCTTAGACCCCCAGGGGTTAAACACTGAAGCTTTCTTT.

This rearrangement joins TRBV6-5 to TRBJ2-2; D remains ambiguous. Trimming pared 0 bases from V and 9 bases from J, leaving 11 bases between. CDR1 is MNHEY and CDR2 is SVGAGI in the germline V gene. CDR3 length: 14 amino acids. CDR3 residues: CASSYSNPNRELFF. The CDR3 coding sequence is TGTGCCAGCAGTTACTCGAACCCCAACCGGGAGCTGTTTTTT.

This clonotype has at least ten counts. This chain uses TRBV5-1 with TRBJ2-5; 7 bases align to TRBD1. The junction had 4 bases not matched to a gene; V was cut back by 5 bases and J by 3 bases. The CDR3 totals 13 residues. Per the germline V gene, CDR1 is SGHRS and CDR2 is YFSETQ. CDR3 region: CASSPTGKETQYF. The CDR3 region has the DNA TGCGCCAGCAGTCCGACAGGGAAAGAGACCCAGTACTTC.

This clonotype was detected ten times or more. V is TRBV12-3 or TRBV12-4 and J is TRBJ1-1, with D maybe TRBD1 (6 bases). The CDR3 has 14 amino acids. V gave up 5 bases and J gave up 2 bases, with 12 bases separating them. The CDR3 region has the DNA TGTGCCAGCAGTCCCGACAGGTTCAACACTGAAGCTTTCTTT. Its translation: CASSPDRFNTEAFF.

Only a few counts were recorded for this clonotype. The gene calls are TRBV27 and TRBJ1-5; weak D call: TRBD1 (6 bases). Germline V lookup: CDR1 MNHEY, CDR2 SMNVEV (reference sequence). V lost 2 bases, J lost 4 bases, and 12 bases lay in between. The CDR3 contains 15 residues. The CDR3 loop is CASSLVTGLNQPQHF. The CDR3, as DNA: TGTGCCAGCAGTTTAGTTACAGGGTTGAATCAGCCCCAGCATTTT.

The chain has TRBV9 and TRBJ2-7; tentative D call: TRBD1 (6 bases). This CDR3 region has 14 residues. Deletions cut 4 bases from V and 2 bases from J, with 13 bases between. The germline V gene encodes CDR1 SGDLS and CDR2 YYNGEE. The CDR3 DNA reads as TGTGCCAGCAGCCCTTCAGGGGCTACCTACGAGCAGTACTTC. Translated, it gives CASSPSGATYEQYF.

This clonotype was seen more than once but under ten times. The CDR3 DNA sequence: TGCAGTGCTACTGATCGGGGCCTCTACAATGAGCAGTTCTTC. As protein: CSATDRGLYNEQFF. This chain joins TRBV20-1 and TRBJ2-1; possibly TRBD1 or TRBD2 for D (5 bases each). V lost 4 bases and J 3 bases, leaving 13 bases between the germline ends. The germline gives CDR1 DFQATT, CDR2 SNEGSKA (reference sequence). This CDR3 is 14 amino acids long.

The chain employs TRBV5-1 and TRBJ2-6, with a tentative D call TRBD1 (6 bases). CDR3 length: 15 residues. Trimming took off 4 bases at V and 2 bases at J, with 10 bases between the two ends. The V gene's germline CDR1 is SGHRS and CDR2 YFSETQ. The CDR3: CASSEQGTGANVLTF. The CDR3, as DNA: TGCGCCAGCAGCGAACAGGGAACTGGGGCCAACGTCCTGACTTTC.

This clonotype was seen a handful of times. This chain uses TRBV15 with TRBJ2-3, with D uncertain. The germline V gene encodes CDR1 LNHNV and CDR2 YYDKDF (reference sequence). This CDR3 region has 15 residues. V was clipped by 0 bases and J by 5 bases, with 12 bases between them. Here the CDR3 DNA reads TGTGCCACCAGCAGAGATTCCCTACGAGGAGATACGCAGTATTTT. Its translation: CATSRDSLRGDTQYF.

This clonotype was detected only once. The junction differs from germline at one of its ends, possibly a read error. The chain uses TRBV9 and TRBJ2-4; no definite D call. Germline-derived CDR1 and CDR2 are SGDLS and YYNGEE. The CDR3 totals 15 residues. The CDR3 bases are TGTGCCAGCAGCGTAGACGGCGTCGCCAAAAACAGTCAGTACTTC. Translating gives CASSVDGVAKNSQYF. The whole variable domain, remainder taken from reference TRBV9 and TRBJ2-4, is DSGVTQTPKHLITATGQRVTLRCSPRSGDLSVYWYQQSLDQGLQFLIQYYNGEERAKGNILERFSAQQFPDLHSELNLSSLELGDSALYFCASSVDGVAKNSQYFGAGTRLSVL.

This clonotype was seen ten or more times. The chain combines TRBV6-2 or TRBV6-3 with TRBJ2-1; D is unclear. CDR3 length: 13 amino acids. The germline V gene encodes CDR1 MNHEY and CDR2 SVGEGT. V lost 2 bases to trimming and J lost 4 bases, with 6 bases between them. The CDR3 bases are TGTGCCAGCAGTTACAGCCCATACAATGAGCAGTTCTTC. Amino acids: CASSYSPYNEQFF.

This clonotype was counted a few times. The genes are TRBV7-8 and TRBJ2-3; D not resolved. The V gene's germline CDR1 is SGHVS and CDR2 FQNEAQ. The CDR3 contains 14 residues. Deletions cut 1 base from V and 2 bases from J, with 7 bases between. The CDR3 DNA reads TGTGCCAGCAGCTTAGAAGCCCTCACAGATACGCAGTATTTT. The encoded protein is CASSLEALTDTQYF.